This T cell receptor (beta chain) was identified in a study of cytomegalovirus exposure and HLA in healthy donors. This CDR3 contains 17 residues. CDR1 is SGHRS and CDR2 is YFSETQ in the germline V gene. V was clipped by 1 base and J by 5 bases; unmatched bases: 9. PCR primers comprised 60 Vbeta and 13 Jbeta primers. Assay: immunoSEQ multiplex PCR; the TCRdb copy retains only in-frame clones and omits some. This table holds around 150,000 clones, around two thirds found once. This clone was counted a few times. The sample consisted of PBMCs. This TCR was sampled from a man in his forties or fifties in good health and CMV-seronegative. This chain uses TRBV5-1 with TRBJ2-3; 11 nucleotides align to TRBD2. CDR3 residues: CASSLPLLAGGEDTQYF. Here the CDR3 DNA reads TGCGCCAGCAGCTTGCCCCTCCTAGCGGGGGGAGAAGATACGCAGTATTTT.